This TCR beta chain was sequenced during a study of identical twins listed by TCRdb under 2016. Broadly, across the study: The study deep-sequenced TCR alpha and beta repertoires from monozygotic twins, unrelated adults of various ages and cord blood to test whether fetal clonotypes persist. Replicate twin experiments were performed at different times using different library preparation protocols to rule out contamination.

In its sample, this clonotype was seen many times. What antigen it recognizes has not been identified. The input lacks base qualities; no much larger clone sits a single base away. Results and caveats for the whole study, not just this receptor: Recombination models systematically underestimated out-of-frame TCR alpha sharing in monozygotic twins but agreed with sharing between unrelated individuals. Excess twin sharing in beta out-of-frame sequences was weaker because fewer shared sequences lowered the signal-to-noise ratio. Conclusions relied on cross-sectional statistical analysis, since the same donors could not be followed over many years. Compared with coincidental sharing between unrelated individuals, out-of-frame TCR alpha sequences shared between twins had an excess of sequences with low generation probability. Abundant cord blood beta clonotypes carried fewer insertions; young adult naive repertoires showed a weaker similar trend, while memory repertoires showed none. Invariant T cells such as MAIT and iNKT could partly confound zero-insertion analyses, although diverse VJ usage argued against such confounding for most clonotypes.

Library preparation used 5' RACE. The sample was run on an Illumina HiSeq 2000. A universal primer binding site was introduced by template switching, and a unique molecular identifier was present in the final cDNA, enabling accurate counting of TCR cDNA molecules. Specific primers in the conserved constant-segment region were used to synthesize first-strand cDNA for the TCR alpha and beta chains. To control for contamination, every cDNA library was double barcoded, receiving both a SMART-Mk sample barcode and Illumina barcodes. TruSeq adapter sequences along with Illumina sample barcodes were introduced in two successive PCR steps. The TCR alpha and beta cDNA libraries were sequenced on the Illumina HiSeq platform using custom primers. The paper's processing steps were these. MiGEC was used to process raw reads and extract unique molecular identifiers, and MiXCR was used to find CDR3 positions. Recombination models were inferred per individual with the repgenHMM and IGoR tools using an EM algorithm. Shared clonotype analysis was performed with the tcR package in R, normalizing sharing by the product of cloneset sizes. To study raw recombination without the effects of thymic and clonal selection, out-of-frame nonproductive sequences were analyzed. The raw public data were reprocessed by TCRdb itself: fastp quality trimming at Q25, MiXCR clonotype calling, in-frame beta chains only. Every entry covers one CDR3 protein and lists the most common genes and DNA from its rows. TCRdb assigned the V and J calls; the authors' analysis was not used. The sample contains roughly 290,000 distinct CDR3 sequences, roughly 9% of them found a single time. The ten largest clones represent 6% to 8.5% of the sample.

The germline V gene provides CDR1 LGHNA and CDR2 YNFKEQ. The junction shows trimming of 2 bases on V and 0 bases on J, plus 6 bases between the germline ends. Reading from cysteine to phenylalanine, the CDR3 counts 14 amino acids. Only CDR3 DNA is held: 42 bases, read in frame from base 1. All donors were healthy Caucasians. Three pairs of female monozygotic twins, all aged about 18 to 29 years, made up the twin cohort. Positive isolation kits from Invitrogen were used to isolate the CD4+ and CD8+ T cell populations. These data were likewise used in another study, on yellow fever vaccine responses in identical twins. That second report states: The T cell response to vaccination in identical twins was reported by the authors to appear partly convergent and partly personalized. Focusing on identical twins, the study followed the T cell clones that responded to the vaccine, and did so with precision.

This chain is built from TRBV4-2 and TRBJ2-3; the D segment cannot be called with confidence. This clonotype was sampled from a young woman in good health. The sequenced sample consisted of CD8+ T cells sorted from blood. The CDR3 loop reads CASSQSGSTDTQYF. At the DNA level, the sequence is TGTGCCAGCAGCCAATCTGGAAGCACAGATACGCAGTATTTT.